A selection of T cell receptor beta chains follows, all from one sample in a study of Ad26.COV2.S vaccination and SARS-CoV-2 variants. The table came from immunoSEQ multiplex PCR; TCRdb's copy has only in-frame clones and leaves some out. This table holds around 450,000 clones, 80% to 95% found once. This sample comprised peripheral blood, obtained in a trial of Ad26.COV2.S vaccine versus placebo. The receptors here all came from a person between 18 and 65 years old who received the Ad26.COV2.S COVID-19 vaccine or a placebo. Each CDR3 is given without its conserved first and last residue. A D gene is named only where the DNA matches it firmly. Some rows have no size entry. The others give once, few or many, or a class for an expanded clone.

.	TRBV4-3	TRBJ1-1	.	ASSPDRRQGNTEAF
.	TRBV7-2	TRBJ1-3	.	ASSLTGGGNTIY
.	TRBV10-3	TRBJ2-6	.	AISEFRASGANVLT
.	TRBV11-2	TRBJ2-1	few	ASSSSEGGPSDEQF
.	TRBV21-1	TRBJ2-5	.	ASTPRDRRIQMETQY
TRBD2	TRBV7-2	TRBJ2-3	.	ASSMAGVPDTQY
.	TRBV6-4	TRBJ1-1	.	ASSQADAEAF
TRBD2	TRBV7-2	TRBJ2-1	.	ATSLAGFNTEQF
TRBD2	TRBV5-1	TRBJ2-2	.	ASSMGLAGRQANTGELF
.	TRBV4-3	TRBJ2-7	.	ASSQDRTAYEQY
.	TRBV3-1/TRBV3-2	TRBJ2-5	once	ASSQDIVAKTQY
.	TRBV6-2/TRBV6-3	TRBJ1-1	.	ASSSHTNTEAF
TRBD1	TRBV2	TRBJ1-6	.	ASRGTVNSPLH
.	TRBV20-1	TRBJ1-2	.	SASGAGVGFGYT
TRBD1	TRBV7-9	TRBJ1-2	.	ASSFPPGQGANYGYT
TRBD1	TRBV19	TRBJ2-5	.	ASSRDRGETQY
.	TRBV5-1	TRBJ2-1	.	ASSLTGKLDNEQF
.	TRBV4-1	TRBJ2-5	.	ASSLTHPETQY
.	TRBV2	TRBJ2-3	.	ASSVFTDTQY
.	TRBV19	TRBJ2-4	.	ASSMWGRTSGNIQY
.	TRBV5-6	TRBJ1-2	few	ASSFPGENGYT
TRBD2	TRBV7-3	TRBJ2-5	.	ASSPQGGEETQY
.	TRBV4-3	TRBJ2-1	once	ASSQVFGKEQF
TRBD2	TRBV3-1/TRBV3-2	TRBJ2-4	.	ASSPMLSRGGSGKNIQY
.	TRBV24-1	TRBJ2-7	.	ATSAAGSLHEQY
TRBD2	TRBV12-5	TRBJ2-2	.	ASGLTRTSGSSGELF
.	TRBV5-4	TRBJ2-1	.	ASSLPHSGEQF
.	TRBV6-5	TRBJ1-3	.	ASSYLQPSSGNTIY
TRBD1	TRBV28	TRBJ1-5	.	ASSLYRDRAYSNQPQH
TRBD2	TRBV5-5	TRBJ2-7	.	ASSLAPLAGAPYEQY
TRBD2	TRBV4-1	TRBJ2-7	.	ASSAGLAEAYEQY
TRBD1	TRBV7-6	TRBJ1-3	.	ASSLQGARNTIY